This paragraph covers one T cell receptor beta chain sequence. Its antigen is not known. CDR1 MGHRA and CDR2 YSYEKL come from the germline V gene. Trimming removed 1 base at V and 4 bases at J, with 20 bases between. The length of the CDR3 is 17 residues. Produced via immunoSEQ multiplex PCR; TCRdb's table is partial and in-frame only. The sample has approximately 100,000 clones, less than 95% seen once. Recipients boosted at about 4 weeks or about 12 weeks are pooled. The data originate from a study of T cell responses to AZD1222 COVID-19 vaccine. The study's findings and limits: Rises in breadth and depth of Spike-specific TCRs came after two AZD1222 doses. Females made up more of the donors, who were largely white British, and clonal diversity may have come out too low.

The receptor was derived from an adult who received the AZD1222 COVID-19 vaccine. V usage is TRBV4-1 and J usage is TRBJ2-7; TRBD1 is a possible D gene (6 bases). Sequencing was performed on peripheral blood, taken 28 days after the second AZD1222 dose. DNA for the CDR3: TGCGCCAGCAGCCAAGTTGATTACCCGACAGGAACGTACGAGCAGTACTTC. It encodes CASSQVDYPTGTYEQYF.